This is a list of T cell receptor beta chains from one sample in a study of OX40 agonist ivuxolimab in advanced cancers. Clones were read by immunoSEQ multiplex PCR, and TCRdb kept only the in-frame ones, dropping some. The sample includes some 48,000 clones, 84% of them seen just once. Sequencing was performed on CD4+ or CD8+ T cells sorted from blood, taken in a trial of the OX40 agonist ivuxolimab. The receptors were gathered from an adult with an advanced solid tumor such as melanoma, head and neck, liver or kidney cancer. The CDR3 runs from the conserved cysteine through the conserved F or W. Each record gives: clone size, J gene, CDR3 length, D gene, V gene, CDR3 DNA, CDR3 protein. D genes are given only for firm matches. Clone size is given for some rows only: seen once, a few or many times, or a class if the clone is expanded.

>NA|TRBJ1-2|13|NA|TRBV6-5
TGTGCCAGCAGAGCAGGGCGAGGTCCTGGCTACACCTTC
CASRAGRGPGYTF
>NA|TRBJ1-1|10|NA|TRBV7-9
TGTGCCACATGGGGCCTTGAAGCTTTCTTT
CATWGLEAFF
>NA|TRBJ2-7|15|TRBD2|TRBV5-6
TGTGCCAGCAGCTTTGTGGTAGCGGGAACCTACGAGCAGTACTTC
CASSFVVAGTYEQYF
>NA|TRBJ1-2|16|TRBD1|TRBV7-2
TGTGCCAGCAGCTTAGCCCGGGACAGGGCCTACTATGGCTACACCTTC
CASSLARDRAYYGYTF
>NA|TRBJ2-7|15|TRBD1|TRBV19
TGTGCCAGTAGTGAAACCGGGACAGGGGACTACGAGCAGTACTTC
CASSETGTGDYEQYF
>NA|TRBJ2-1|16|TRBD1|TRBV27
TGTGCCAGCAGTCCCCGACAGGGGCCGGAAAACAATGAGCAGTTCTTC
CASSPRQGPENNEQFF
>NA|TRBJ1-5|13|NA|TRBV27
TGTGCCAGCAGTTTATTTAGCAATCAGCCCCAGCATTTT
CASSLFSNQPQHF
>NA|TRBJ2-1|17|TRBD1|TRBV19
TGTGCCAGTAGTATAACAGGGGGCGACCCCCTCTATAATGAGCAGTTCTTC
CASSITGGDPLYNEQFF
>NA|TRBJ2-7|22|TRBD1|TRBV28
TGTGCCAGCAGTTTCTATATAGAGACAGGGGGAGGACCGGGAATTAGTACCTACGAGCAGTACTTC
CASSFYIETGGGPGISTYEQYF
>NA|TRBJ1-6|17|NA|TRBV5-4
TGTGCCAGCAGCTTGGGATCGGGGGGGGCCTATAATTCACCCCTCCACTTT
CASSLGSGGAYNSPLHF
>few|TRBJ1-1|15|TRBD1|TRBV6-1
TGTGCCAGCAGTGAAGTTGGGACAGGGGCCACTGAAGCTTTCTTT
CASSEVGTGATEAFF
>medium-sized|TRBJ2-1|16|NA|TRBV7-2
TGTGCCAGCAGCTTGGAGGGGATATCTTCCTACAATGAGCAGTTCTTC
CASSLEGISSYNEQFF
>NA|TRBJ2-7|12|TRBD1|TRBV5-6
TGTGCCAGCCGGGACAGCGCCTACGAGCAGTACTTC
CASRDSAYEQYF
>NA|TRBJ1-3|14|NA|TRBV7-3
TGTGCCAGCAGCTTGGGGAACTCTGGAAACACCATATATTTT
CASSLGNSGNTIYF
>once|TRBJ1-1|13|TRBD1|TRBV6-1
TGTGCCAGCAGAAGGGACAGCTACACTGAAGCTTTCTTT
CASRRDSYTEAFF
>NA|TRBJ2-7|11|NA|TRBV7-2
TGTGCCAGCAAGGGCGGCTACGAGCAGTACTTC
CASKGGYEQYF
>NA|TRBJ2-3|17|TRBD2|TRBV6-4
TGTGCCAGCAGTGACTCGAGCAGCGGGAGCGGCACAGATACGCAGTATTTT
CASSDSSSGSGTDTQYF
>NA|TRBJ2-2|12|NA|TRBV10-1
TGCGCCAGCAGCCTAGGGACCGGGGAGCTGTTTTTT
CASSLGTGELFF
>once|TRBJ1-2|16|NA|TRBV13
TGTGCCAGCAGCTTAGGTTTAGGGCTCTCTAACTATGGCTACACCTTC
CASSLGLGLSNYGYTF
>once|TRBJ1-5|14|NA|TRBV7-9
TGTGCCAGCAGTTTATCCGAGAGCAATCAGCCCCAGCATTTT
CASSLSESNQPQHF
>NA|TRBJ1-4|15|NA|TRBV13
TGTGCCAGCAGCGTACACGGACAGCTTAATGAAAAACTGTTTTTT
CASSVHGQLNEKLFF
>NA|TRBJ2-3|18|NA|TRBV2
TGTGCCAGTATGTCAGGGAAGGGTCAAAACTACCTCACAGATACGCAGTATTTT
CASMSGKGQNYLTDTQYF
>NA|TRBJ1-5|12|NA|TRBV19
TGTGCCAGTAGTGGACAGAATCAGCCCCAGCATTTT
CASSGQNQPQHF
>few|TRBJ2-3|15|NA|TRBV28
TGTGCCAGCAGTTTTGACCGGGGGGCCACAGATACGCAGTATTTT
CASSFDRGATDTQYF
>NA|TRBJ1-2|16|NA|TRBV5-8
TGTGCCAGCAGCTTAGGAGTCAGATACTCTAACTATGGCTACACCTTC
CASSLGVRYSNYGYTF
>few|TRBJ2-7|14|TRBD1|TRBV5-4
TGTGCCAGCAGCTCCGGGACAGGGGGCTACGAGCAGTACTTC
CASSSGTGGYEQYF
>once|TRBJ2-1|17|TRBD2|TRBV9
TGTGCCAGCAGCGCGGTGACTAGCGGGAGCTCCTACAATGAGCAGTTCTTC
CASSAVTSGSSYNEQFF
>NA|TRBJ2-5|19|TRBD2|TRBV7-9
TGTGCCAGCAGCTACATCGCCCGGATGGCTAGCGGGCATGTGGAGACCCAGTACTTC
CASSYIARMASGHVETQYF
>NA|TRBJ2-7|14|NA|TRBV5-1
TGCGCCAGCAGCTTGGGACCCAAAACCTACGAGCAGTACTTC
CASSLGPKTYEQYF
>NA|TRBJ2-7|16|NA|TRBV5-4
TGTGCCAGCAGCCCGGGGTTGGGGAGAGGGGCGGACGAGCAGTACTTC
CASSPGLGRGADEQYF
>NA|TRBJ2-5|13|NA|TRBV2
TGTGCCAGCAGTGAAGCGCTAGTAGAGACCCAGTACTTC
CASSEALVETQYF
>NA|TRBJ1-2|18|TRBD1|TRBV2
TGTGCCAGCAGTGAAACTCCTTTTGGGGGGGGACAGGACTATGGCTACACCTTC
CASSETPFGGGQDYGYTF
>NA|TRBJ1-1|14|TRBD1|TRBV28
TGTGCCAGCAGTTTTAGAACAGGGGGTCTTGAAGCTTTCTTT
CASSFRTGGLEAFF
>NA|TRBJ1-2|11|NA|TRBV6-4
TGTGCCAGCAGGGGTGTGGATGGCTACACCTTC
CASRGVDGYTF
>NA|TRBJ1-6|14|TRBD1|TRBV27
TGTGCCAGCAGCACCGGGACAGGAGCCGACCCCCTCCACTTT
CASSTGTGADPLHF
>few|TRBJ1-1|13|NA|TRBV10-2
TGCGCCAGCAGTGATTGGGGGAACACTGAAGCTTTCTTT
CASSDWGNTEAFF
>few|TRBJ1-5|16|NA|TRBV6-6
TGTGCCAGCAGTTACTCTACACAGAGAAGCAATCAGCCCCAGCATTTT
CASSYSTQRSNQPQHF
>NA|TRBJ1-1|11|NA|TRBV30
TGTGCCTGGATTGAAGGCACTGAAGCTTTCTTT
CAWIEGTEAFF
>NA|TRBJ1-5|18|TRBD1|TRBV28
TGTGCCAGCAGTTTATTCGCCGGACAGGGAGATAGCAATCAGCCCCAGCATTTT
CASSLFAGQGDSNQPQHF
>NA|TRBJ2-3|17|TRBD2|TRBV27
TGTGCCAGCAGTCCCGGGACTAGCGGGAGGGAAGAAGATACGCAGTATTTT
CASSPGTSGREEDTQYF
>NA|TRBJ1-1|17|NA|TRBV7-6
TGTGCCAGCAGCTTAGAGAGCCAGGGGCTTCTGAACACTGAAGCTTTCTTT
CASSLESQGLLNTEAFF
>NA|TRBJ2-1|17|TRBD2|TRBV11-3
TGTGCCAGCAGCCCCGGGACTAGCGGGGGAATTCCTGATGAGCAGTTCTTC
CASSPGTSGGIPDEQFF
>once|TRBJ1-1|15|NA|TRBV6-5
TGTGCCAGCCGAAAACACGGGTTGGAGAACACTGAAGCTTTCTTT
CASRKHGLENTEAFF
>NA|TRBJ1-2|14|NA|TRBV9
TGTGCCAGCAGCCCGCCCCCCCCAGGGTATGGCTACACCTTC
CASSPPPPGYGYTF
>NA|TRBJ2-7|16|NA|TRBV27
TGTGCCAGCAGTTCTCTCAAATCAGGGGCGGGCCACGAGCAGTACTTC
CASSSLKSGAGHEQYF
>NA|TRBJ1-2|13|NA|TRBV11-2
TGTGCCAGCAGCGTCGGGACTTCCTATGGCTACACCTTC
CASSVGTSYGYTF
>NA|TRBJ2-3|14|NA|TRBV7-3
TGTGCCAGCAGCTTAACTGGCCTACAAGATACGCAGTATTTT
CASSLTGLQDTQYF
>NA|TRBJ1-1|13|NA|TRBV13
TGTGCCAGCAGCTTCCAGGGAGGCCCTGAAGCTTTCTTT
CASSFQGGPEAFF
>NA|TRBJ2-5|17|NA|TRBV27
TGTGCCAGCAGTCCCCTGCTAGGGCAGGGGATTTTGGAGACCCAGTACTTC
CASSPLLGQGILETQYF
>NA|TRBJ1-2|11|NA|TRBV19
TGTGCCAGTAGTCACCCCCATGGCTACACCTTC
CASSHPHGYTF
>NA|TRBJ2-2|13|NA|TRBV2
TGTGCCAGCCGCATCAGGGCCACCGGGGAGCTGTTTTTT
CASRIRATGELFF
>NA|TRBJ1-2|15|NA|TRBV4-3
TGCGCCAGCAGCCAAGATCTATCCCCAACCTATGGCTACACCTTC
CASSQDLSPTYGYTF
>NA|TRBJ1-1|14|NA|TRBV6-6
TGTGCCAGCAGTCCAAACCCACGGAACACTGAAGCTTTCTTT
CASSPNPRNTEAFF
>few|TRBJ2-1|12|NA|TRBV7-6
TGTGCCAGCAGCTTAAGCCCCAATGAGCAGTTCTTC
CASSLSPNEQFF
>NA|TRBJ2-5|16|TRBD1|TRBV27
TGTGCCAGCAGTTTTACTTTCGGGACAGGGCCTCGAGAGCAGTACTTC
CASSFTFGTGPREQYF